Listed below are T cell receptor beta chains from one sample, sequenced in a study of shared clonotypes between healthy human individuals. TCRdb's table, derived via immunoSEQ multiplex PCR, lists solely in-frame clones and lacks some. The table records 180,000 or so clones, 90% to 95% of them present only once. The sample taken for sequencing was naive CD4+ T cells sorted from blood. All receptors come from a woman in her thirties in good health. The CDR3 runs from the conserved cysteine through the conserved F or W.

V	J	length	CDR3
TRBV6-5	TRBJ1-4	14	CASSFSDRAKKLFF
TRBV28	-	14	CASSSPGPSYEQYF
TRBV19	-	16	CASSIRTSGASYEQYF
TRBV29-1	TRBJ1-1	13	CSVDISQGTEAFF
TRBV19	TRBJ1-5	13	CASSIRELQPQHF
TRBV28	TRBJ1-1	13	CASSFGWAAEAFF
TRBV7-9	TRBJ1-5	16	CASSFATGTGNQPQHF
TRBV18	TRBJ2-7	14	CASSPRTHSYEQYF
TRBV9	TRBJ2-1	15	CASSVANRKYNEQFF
TRBV19	TRBJ2-3	18	CASSPPPRLAGSSDTQYF
TRBV28	TRBJ2-7	16	CASSGREARTYSEQYF
TRBV28	TRBJ2-5	21	CASRPWGVTSGRESISWEQYF
TRBV5-1	TRBJ2-7	13	CASSSLPGGEQYF
TRBV10-3	TRBJ1-4	13	CAIRDRTGEKLFF
TRBV5-6	-	14	CASSFNRGAYEQYF
TRBV6-1	TRBJ2-7	14	CASSPSGSLGEQYF
TRBV18	TRBJ2-6	14	CASSPQDGANVLTF
TRBV30	TRBJ2-6	16	CAWGTDLNSGANVLTF
TRBV5-1	TRBJ2-7	15	CASSGTGESPYEQYF
TRBV6-5	TRBJ2-7	14	CASSWEPHSYEQYF
TRBV4-1	-	18	CASSQEGRRKKGSYEQYF
TRBV5-1	TRBJ1-1	11	CASSPGQGAFF
TRBV28	TRBJ2-3	14	CASSLAGSIYTQYF
TRBV18	TRBJ2-3	16	CASSPPGGRRPDTQYF
TRBV11-2	TRBJ2-7	16	CASSLTHGTSGKEQYF
TRBV29-1	TRBJ1-3	15	CSVEDRGGSGNTIYF
TRBV6-5	TRBJ1-3	16	CASSYAGTVSGNTIYF
TRBV28	TRBJ1-2	13	CASSLGDRGGYTF
TRBV10-1	TRBJ2-2	15	CASSEKTGEAGELFF
TRBV28	TRBJ2-5	13	CASSSPPQETQYF
TRBV7-9	TRBJ2-7	9	CASGTEQYF
TRBV27	TRBJ2-2	16	CASSLWGGGNTGELFF
TRBV4-1	TRBJ2-1	17	CASRPVKGGSSYNEQFF
TRBV6-6	TRBJ2-7	15	CASSLQRQGFYEQYF
TRBV7-3	TRBJ1-5	13	CASSADSNQPQHF
TRBV28	TRBJ1-4	15	CASSSSGTGDEKLFF
TRBV6-5	TRBJ1-1	13	CASSYSKNTEAFF
TRBV18	-	13	CASSPPDRVEQYF
TRBV10-3	TRBJ1-2	13	CAISESGLLGYTF
TRBV4-1	TRBJ1-5	13	CASSQTLEWPQHF